This T cell receptor beta chain was captured in a study of T cell repertoires in cytomegalovirus infection (dated 2019 in TCRdb). Study-wide context: Donor HLA type was relevant to the analysis, as public TCR beta signatures indicated carriage of CMV infection together with the matching HLA type.

In the case of this clonotype: Its antigen is currently not known. The record has no base qualities; no much larger clone is one base away.

For sequencing, an Illumina HiSeq 1500 was employed. Starting from the raw public reads, TCRdb applied fastp trimming at Q25, assembled clones with MiXCR and retained in-frame beta chains. Every distinct CDR3 protein forms one entry, paired with its most common genes and DNA. This sample has around 270,000 distinct CDR3 sequences in its table, and roughly 9% of those were observed once. The ten top clones hold roughly 16% of the sample. What the authors observed across the whole study: The ex vivo response was dominated by HLA-C-restricted CMV-specific TCR beta clonotypes, which also provided the single most frequent clonotype in two of eight donors. In both this cohort and an independent roughly 400-donor cohort, the cumulative frequency of public TCR beta family members distinguished carriers of CMV infection plus the relevant HLA type.

V has 4 bases trimmed and J has 8 bases trimmed; junction bases matching no gene number 14. Taken from the germline V gene (reference sequence), the CDR1 and CDR2 loops are LGHDT and YNNKEL. CDR3 length: 17 amino acids, cysteine to phenylalanine. Only the CDR3 region is kept as DNA, spanning 51 bases read in frame from base 1. Sequencing was carried out using PBMCs. The rearranged segments are TRBV3-1 and TRBJ2-1, with 10 bases matching TRBD2. The clonotype was recovered from a human donor in good health (CMV status not recorded). Some clones in this sample may be carry-over from other donors' samples. The CDR3 corresponds to CASSLTAGQRGGYEQFF. The sequence in DNA is TGTGCCAGCAGCCTTACCGCGGGCCAGCGGGGGGGCTATGAGCAGTTCTTC.